This T cell receptor beta chain emerged from a study of T cell changes during pregnancy in multiple sclerosis. V was pared by 3 bases and J by 2 bases, with 6 bases between. This CDR3 has 13 amino acids. The germline V gene encodes CDR1 MNHNS and CDR2 SASEGT. The method was immunoSEQ multiplex PCR; TCRdb's version includes in-frame clones alone and lacks a portion of them. The sample has 35,000 to 45,000 clones, over 85% seen once; the top ten hold almost 5.5%. This sequence joins TRBV6-1 and TRBJ2-3; no firm D call. The clonotype was recovered from a female donor in good health, enrolled as a control in a pregnancy study. Source: peripheral blood, taken in the third trimester of pregnancy. CDR3 sequence: CASSEVDTDTQYF. The DNA of the CDR3 is TGTGCCAGCAGTGAGGTAGACACAGATACGCAGTATTTT.